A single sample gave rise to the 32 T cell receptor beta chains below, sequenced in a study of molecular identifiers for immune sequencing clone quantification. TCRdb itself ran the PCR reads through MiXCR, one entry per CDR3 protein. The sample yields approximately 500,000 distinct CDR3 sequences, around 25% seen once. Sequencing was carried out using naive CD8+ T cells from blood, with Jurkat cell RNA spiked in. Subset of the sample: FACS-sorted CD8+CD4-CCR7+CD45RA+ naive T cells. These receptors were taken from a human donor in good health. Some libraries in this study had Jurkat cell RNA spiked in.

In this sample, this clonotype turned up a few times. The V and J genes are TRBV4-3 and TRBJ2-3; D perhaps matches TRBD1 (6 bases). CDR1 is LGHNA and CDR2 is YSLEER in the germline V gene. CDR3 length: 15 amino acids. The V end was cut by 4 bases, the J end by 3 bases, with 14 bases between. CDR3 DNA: TGCGCCAGCAGCCCTTTTCAGGGGTATACAGATACGCAGTATTTT. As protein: CASSPFQGYTDTQYF.

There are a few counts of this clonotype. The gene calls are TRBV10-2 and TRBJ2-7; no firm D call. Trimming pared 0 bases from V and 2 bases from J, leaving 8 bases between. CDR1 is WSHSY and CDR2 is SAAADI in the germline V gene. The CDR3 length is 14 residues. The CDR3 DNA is TGCGCCAGCAGTGAGTCCGGCCTCGCCTACGAGCAGTACTTC. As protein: CASSESGLAYEQYF.

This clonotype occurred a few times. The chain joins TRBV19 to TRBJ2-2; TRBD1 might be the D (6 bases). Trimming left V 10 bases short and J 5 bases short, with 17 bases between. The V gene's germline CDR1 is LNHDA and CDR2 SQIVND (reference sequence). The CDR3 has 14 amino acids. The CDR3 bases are TGTGCCACCAACAGGGATGAGAGAACCGGGGAGCTGTTTTTT. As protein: CATNRDERTGELFF.

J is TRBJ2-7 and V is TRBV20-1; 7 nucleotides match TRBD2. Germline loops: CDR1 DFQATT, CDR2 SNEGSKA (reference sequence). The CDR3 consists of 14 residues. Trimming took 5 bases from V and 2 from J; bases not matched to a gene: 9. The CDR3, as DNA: TGCAGTGCTGGCTCACTAGCGACTACCTACGAGCAGTACTTC. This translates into CSAGSLATTYEQYF.

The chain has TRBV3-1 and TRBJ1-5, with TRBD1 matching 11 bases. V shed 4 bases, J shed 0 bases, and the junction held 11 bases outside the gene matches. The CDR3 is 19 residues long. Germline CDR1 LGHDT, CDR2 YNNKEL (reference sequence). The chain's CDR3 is CASSPSLGQGGYSNQPQHF. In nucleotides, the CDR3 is TGTGCCAGCAGCCCCTCCCTGGGACAGGGGGGATATAGCAATCAGCCCCAGCATTTT.

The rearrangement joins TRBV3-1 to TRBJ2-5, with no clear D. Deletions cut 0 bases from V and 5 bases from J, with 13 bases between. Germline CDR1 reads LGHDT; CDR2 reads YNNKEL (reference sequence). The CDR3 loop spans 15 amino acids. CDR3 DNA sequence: TGTGCCAGCAGCCAAGAAGTCACCCTCGGGGAGACCCAGTACTTC. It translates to CASSQEVTLGETQYF.

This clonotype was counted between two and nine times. The CDR3 DNA reads TGCGCCAGCAGCCAAGGGACCGGCGGGTTGGATGGCTACACCTTC. This sequence encodes CASSQGTGGLDGYTF. The chain combines TRBV4-1 with TRBJ1-2; D not resolved. Deletions cut 1 base from V and 6 bases from J, with 15 bases between. Germline-derived CDR1 and CDR2 are MGHRA and YSYEKL. This CDR3 contains 15 residues.

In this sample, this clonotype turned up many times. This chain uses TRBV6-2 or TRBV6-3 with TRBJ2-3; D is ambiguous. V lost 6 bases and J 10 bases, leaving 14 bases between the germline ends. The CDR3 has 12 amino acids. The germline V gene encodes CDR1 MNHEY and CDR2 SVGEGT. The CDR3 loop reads CASSYPQPAQYF. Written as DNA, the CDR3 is TGTGCCAGCAGCTACCCACAACCCGCGCAGTATTTT.

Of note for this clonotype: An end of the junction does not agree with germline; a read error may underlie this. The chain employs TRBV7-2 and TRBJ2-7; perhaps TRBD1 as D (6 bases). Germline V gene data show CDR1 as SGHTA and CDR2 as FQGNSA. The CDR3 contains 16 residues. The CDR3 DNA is TGTGCCAGCAGCTTAGTAGCAGGGGATGTTTCCTACGAGAAGTACTTC. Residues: CASSLVAGDVSYEKYF.

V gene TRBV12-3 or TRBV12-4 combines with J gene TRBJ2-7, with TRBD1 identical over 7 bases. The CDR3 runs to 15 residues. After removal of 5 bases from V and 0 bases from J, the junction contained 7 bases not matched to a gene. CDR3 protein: CASSATGDISYEQYF. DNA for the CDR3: TGTGCCAGCAGTGCTACAGGGGACATCTCCTACGAGCAGTACTTC.

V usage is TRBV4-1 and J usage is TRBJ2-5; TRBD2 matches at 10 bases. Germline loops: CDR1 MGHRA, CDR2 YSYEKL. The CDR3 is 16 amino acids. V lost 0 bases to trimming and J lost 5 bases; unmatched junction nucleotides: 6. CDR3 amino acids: CASSQEGSGGDETQYF. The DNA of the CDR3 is TGCGCCAGCAGCCAAGAAGGGAGCGGGGGGGACGAGACCCAGTACTTC.

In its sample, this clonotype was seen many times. As DNA, the CDR3 is TGCAGTGCTAGAGATCCTGTCGGCACAGATACGCAGTATTTT. Translation: CSARDPVGTDTQYF. V usage is TRBV20-1 and J usage is TRBJ2-3; D is ambiguous. Per germline, CDR1 DFQATT and CDR2 SNEGSKA (reference sequence). The CDR3 contains 14 residues. Deletions cut 0 bases from V and 1 base from J, with 8 bases between.

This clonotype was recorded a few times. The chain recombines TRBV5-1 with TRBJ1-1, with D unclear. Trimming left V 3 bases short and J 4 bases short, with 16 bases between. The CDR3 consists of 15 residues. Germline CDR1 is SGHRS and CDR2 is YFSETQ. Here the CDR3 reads CASSWTPQEGTEAFF. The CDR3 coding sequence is TGCGCCAGCAGCTGGACTCCACAAGAGGGCACTGAAGCTTTCTTT.

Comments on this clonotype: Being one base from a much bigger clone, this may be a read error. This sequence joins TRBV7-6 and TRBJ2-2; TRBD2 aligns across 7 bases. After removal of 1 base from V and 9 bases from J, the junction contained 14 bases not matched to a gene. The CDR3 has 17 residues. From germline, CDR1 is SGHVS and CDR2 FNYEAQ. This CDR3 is CASSLGFLSGEARELFF. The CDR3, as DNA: TGTGCCAGCAGCTTAGGGTTTCTCAGCGGGGAGGCCAGGGAGCTGTTTTTT.

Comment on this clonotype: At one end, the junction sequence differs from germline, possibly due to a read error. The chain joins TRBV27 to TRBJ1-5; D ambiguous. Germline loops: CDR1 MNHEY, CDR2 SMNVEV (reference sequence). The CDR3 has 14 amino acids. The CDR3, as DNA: TGTGCCAGCAGTTTATCTGGGAGCAATCCGCCCCAGCATTTT. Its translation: CASSLSGSNPPQHF.

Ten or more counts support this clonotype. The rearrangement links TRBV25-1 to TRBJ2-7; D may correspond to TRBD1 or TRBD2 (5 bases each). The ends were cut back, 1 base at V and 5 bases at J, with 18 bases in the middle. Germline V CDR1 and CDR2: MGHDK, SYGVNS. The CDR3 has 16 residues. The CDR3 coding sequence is TGTGCCAGCAGTGAATTTCCCGGGACCCTGGAGAACGAGCAGTACTTC. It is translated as CASSEFPGTLENEQYF.

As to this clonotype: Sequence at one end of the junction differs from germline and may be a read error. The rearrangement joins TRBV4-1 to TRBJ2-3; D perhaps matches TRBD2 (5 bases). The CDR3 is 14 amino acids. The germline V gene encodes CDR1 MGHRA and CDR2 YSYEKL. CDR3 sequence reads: CASRTSGRADTHCF. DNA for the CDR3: TGCGCCAGCAGAACCAGCGGTCGTGCAGATACGCACTGTTTT.

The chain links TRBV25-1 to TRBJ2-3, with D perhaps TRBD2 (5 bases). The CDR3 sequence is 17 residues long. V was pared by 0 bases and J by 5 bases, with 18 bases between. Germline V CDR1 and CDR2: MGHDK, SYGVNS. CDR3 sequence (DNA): TGTGCCAGCAGTGAATATTCCATTTTGGCCGGGAAAGATACGCAGTATTTT. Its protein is CASSEYSILAGKDTQYF.

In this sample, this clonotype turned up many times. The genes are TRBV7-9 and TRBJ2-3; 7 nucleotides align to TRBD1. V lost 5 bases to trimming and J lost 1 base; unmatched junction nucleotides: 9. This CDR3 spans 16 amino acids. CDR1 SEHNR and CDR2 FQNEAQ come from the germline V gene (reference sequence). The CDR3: CASSLRQGWGTDTQYF. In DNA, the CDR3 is TGTGCCAGCAGCCTCCGACAGGGATGGGGCACAGATACGCAGTATTTT.

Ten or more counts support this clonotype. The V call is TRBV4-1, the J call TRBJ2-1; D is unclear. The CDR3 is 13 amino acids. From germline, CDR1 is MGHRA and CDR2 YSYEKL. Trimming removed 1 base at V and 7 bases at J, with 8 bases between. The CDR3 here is CASSQGGVNEQFF. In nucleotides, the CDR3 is TGCGCCAGCAGCCAAGGCGGAGTTAATGAGCAGTTCTTC.

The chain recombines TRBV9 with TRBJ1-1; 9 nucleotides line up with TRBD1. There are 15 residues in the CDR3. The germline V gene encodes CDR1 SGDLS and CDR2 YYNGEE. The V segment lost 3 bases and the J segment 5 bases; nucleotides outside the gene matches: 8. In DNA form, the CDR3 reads TGTGCCAGCAGCGAGGGAGGACAGGGGAGTACTGAAGCTTTCTTT. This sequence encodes CASSEGGQGSTEAFF.

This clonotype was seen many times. CDR3 bases: TGTGCCAGCAGCTTGGGGACAGGGCGTGAGACCCAGTACTTC. Amino acids: CASSLGTGRETQYF. The V and J genes are TRBV5-5 and TRBJ2-5; 8 bases match TRBD1. Germline V gene lookup returns CDR1 SGHKS and CDR2 YYEKEE (reference sequence). V was pared by 0 bases and J by 5 bases, with 3 bases of the junction left unmatched. The length of the CDR3 is 14 residues.

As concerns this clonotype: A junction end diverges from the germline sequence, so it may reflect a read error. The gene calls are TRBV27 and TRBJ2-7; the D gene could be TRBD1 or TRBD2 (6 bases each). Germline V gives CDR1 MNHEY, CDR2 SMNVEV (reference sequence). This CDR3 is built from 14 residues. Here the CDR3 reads CASGLGRGPYEQYF. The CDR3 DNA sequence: TGTGCCAGCGGTTTAGGTCGGGGGCCCTACGAGCAGTACTTC.

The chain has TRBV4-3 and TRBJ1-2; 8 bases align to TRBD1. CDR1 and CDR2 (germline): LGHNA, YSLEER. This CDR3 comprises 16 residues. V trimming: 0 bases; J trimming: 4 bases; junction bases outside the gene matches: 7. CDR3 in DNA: TGCGCCAGCAGCCAAGACTACAGGGGGGCATCCTATGGCTACACCTTC. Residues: CASSQDYRGASYGYTF.

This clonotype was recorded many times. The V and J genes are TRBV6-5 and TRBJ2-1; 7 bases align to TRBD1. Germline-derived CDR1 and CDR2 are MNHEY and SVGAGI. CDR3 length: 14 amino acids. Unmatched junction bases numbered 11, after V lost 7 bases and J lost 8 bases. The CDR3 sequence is CASTPWTGSDEQFF. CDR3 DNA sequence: TGTGCCAGCACACCATGGACAGGTTCCGATGAGCAGTTCTTC.

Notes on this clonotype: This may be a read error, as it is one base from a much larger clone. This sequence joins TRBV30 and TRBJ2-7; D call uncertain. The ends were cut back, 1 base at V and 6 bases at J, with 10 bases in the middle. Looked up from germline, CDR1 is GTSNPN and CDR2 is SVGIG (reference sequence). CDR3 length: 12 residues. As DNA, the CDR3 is TGTGCCTGGAGTGACCCCTTCGGCGAGCAGTACTTC. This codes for CAWSDPFGEQYF.

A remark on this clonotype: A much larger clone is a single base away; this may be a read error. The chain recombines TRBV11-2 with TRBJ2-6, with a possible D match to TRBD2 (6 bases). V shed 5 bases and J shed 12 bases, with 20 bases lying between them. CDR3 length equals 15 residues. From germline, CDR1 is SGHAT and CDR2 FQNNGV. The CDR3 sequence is CASSIDPGTLSVLTF. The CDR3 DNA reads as TGTGCCAGCAGCATCGACCCCGGGACTCTCAGCGTCCTGACTTTC.

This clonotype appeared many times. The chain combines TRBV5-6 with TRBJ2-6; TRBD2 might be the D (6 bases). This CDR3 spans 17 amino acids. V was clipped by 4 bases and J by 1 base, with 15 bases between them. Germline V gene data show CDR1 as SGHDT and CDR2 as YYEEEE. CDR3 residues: CASSHGTGLSGANVLTF. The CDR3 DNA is TGTGCCAGCAGCCACGGGACTGGCCTTTCTGGGGCCAACGTCCTGACTTTC.

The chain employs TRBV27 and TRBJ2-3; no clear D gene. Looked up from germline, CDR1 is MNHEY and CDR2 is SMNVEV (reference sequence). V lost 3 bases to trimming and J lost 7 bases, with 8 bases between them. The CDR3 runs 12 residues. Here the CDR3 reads CASSFDFYTQYF. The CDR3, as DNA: TGTGCCAGCAGTTTTGACTTTTATACGCAGTATTTT.

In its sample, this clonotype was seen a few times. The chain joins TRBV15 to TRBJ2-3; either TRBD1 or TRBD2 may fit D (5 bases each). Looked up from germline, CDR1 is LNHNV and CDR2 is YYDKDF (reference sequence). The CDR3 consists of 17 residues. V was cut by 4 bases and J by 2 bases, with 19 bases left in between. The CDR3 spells CATSKDLGWGNTDTQYF. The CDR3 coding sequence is TGTGCCACCAGCAAGGATTTAGGGTGGGGGAACACAGATACGCAGTATTTT.

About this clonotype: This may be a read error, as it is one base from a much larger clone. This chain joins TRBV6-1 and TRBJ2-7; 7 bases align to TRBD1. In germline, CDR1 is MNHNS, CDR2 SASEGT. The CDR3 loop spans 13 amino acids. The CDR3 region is CGSSERGPYEQYF. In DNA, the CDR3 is TGTGGCAGCAGTGAAAGGGGGCCTTACGAGCAGTACTTC.

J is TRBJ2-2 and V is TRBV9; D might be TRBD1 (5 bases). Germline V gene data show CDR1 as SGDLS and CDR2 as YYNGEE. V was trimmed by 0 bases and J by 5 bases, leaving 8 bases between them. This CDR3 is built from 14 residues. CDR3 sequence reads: CASSVERGTGELFF. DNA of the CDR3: TGTGCCAGCAGCGTAGAAAGGGGTACCGGGGAGCTGTTTTTT.